This is a list of T cell receptor beta chains from one sample in a study of blood T cell repertoires in COVID-19. Data came from immunoSEQ multiplex PCR; TCRdb stores just in-frame clones and leaves some out. This table holds 35,000 to 40,000 clones, about 91% found once. The material sequenced was peripheral blood. These receptors originate from a human donor in a cohort sampled during active COVID-19. CDR3s include the opening cysteine and the closing phenylalanine or tryptophan. D genes are given only for firm matches. Part of the rows lack a size; the others show once, few, many or a class for expanded clones.

abundance: NA; j_gene: TRBJ2-3; d_gene: TRBD2; len: 14; v_gene: TRBV5-6; CDR3aa: CASLVSGGPDTQYF
abundance: NA; j_gene: TRBJ2-3; d_gene: NA; len: 15; v_gene: TRBV7-3; CDR3aa: CASSRGASSIDTQYF
abundance: NA; j_gene: TRBJ2-7; d_gene: TRBD1; len: 14; v_gene: TRBV18; CDR3aa: CASSPGQGMYEQYF
abundance: NA; j_gene: TRBJ1-5; d_gene: NA; len: 13; v_gene: TRBV7-9; CDR3aa: CASSLQGNQPQHF
abundance: NA; j_gene: TRBJ1-4; d_gene: NA; len: 15; v_gene: TRBV5-4; CDR3aa: CASSSGGTTNEKLFF
abundance: NA; j_gene: TRBJ2-3; d_gene: NA; len: 12; v_gene: TRBV12-3/TRBV12-4; CDR3aa: CASSISGDTQYF
abundance: NA; j_gene: TRBJ2-5; d_gene: TRBD2; len: 13; v_gene: TRBV11-2; CDR3aa: CASRRGATETQYF
abundance: NA; j_gene: TRBJ1-1; d_gene: NA; len: 15; v_gene: TRBV12-5; CDR3aa: CASGLGSGSNTEAFF
abundance: NA; j_gene: TRBJ2-7; d_gene: TRBD1; len: 13; v_gene: TRBV29-1; CDR3aa: CSVRWDSSYEQYF
abundance: once; j_gene: TRBJ2-5; d_gene: NA; len: 11; v_gene: TRBV20-1; CDR3aa: CSASDQETQYF
abundance: NA; j_gene: TRBJ1-1; d_gene: NA; len: 14; v_gene: TRBV5-1; CDR3aa: CASYQGSSGTEAFF